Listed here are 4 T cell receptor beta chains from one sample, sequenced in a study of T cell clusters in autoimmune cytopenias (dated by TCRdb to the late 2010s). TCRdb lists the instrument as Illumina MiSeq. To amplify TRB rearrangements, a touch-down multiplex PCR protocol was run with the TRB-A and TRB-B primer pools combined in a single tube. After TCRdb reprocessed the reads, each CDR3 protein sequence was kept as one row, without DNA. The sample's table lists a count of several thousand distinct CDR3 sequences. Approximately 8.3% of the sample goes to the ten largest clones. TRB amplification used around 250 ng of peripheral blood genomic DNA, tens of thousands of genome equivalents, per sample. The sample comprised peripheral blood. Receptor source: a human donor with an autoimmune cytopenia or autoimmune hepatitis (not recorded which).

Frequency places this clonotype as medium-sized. The chain's CDR3 is CAWSVPFSLRDTQYF. The chain links TRBV30 to TRBJ2-3. The germline gives CDR1 GTSNPN, CDR2 SVGIG (reference sequence). This CDR3 has 15 amino acids.

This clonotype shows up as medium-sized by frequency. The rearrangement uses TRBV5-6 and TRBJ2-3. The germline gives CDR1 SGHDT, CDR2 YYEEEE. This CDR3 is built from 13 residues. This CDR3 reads CASSFGRTDTQYF.

The CDR3 reads CATSVQGSSEAFF. V is TRBV24-1 and J is TRBJ1-1; lacking DNA, the TRBD1 call made by TCRdb goes unchecked. The CDR3 length is 13 residues. Germline CDR1 KGHDR, CDR2 SFDVKD.

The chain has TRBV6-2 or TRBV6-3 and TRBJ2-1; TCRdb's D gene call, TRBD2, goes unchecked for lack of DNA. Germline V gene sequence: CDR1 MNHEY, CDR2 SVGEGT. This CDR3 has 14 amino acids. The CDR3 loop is CASSIAGGRDEQFF.